These T cell receptor beta chains were read from a single sample in a study of cytomegalovirus exposure and HLA in healthy donors. Clones were sequenced by immunoSEQ multiplex PCR, and TCRdb holds only the in-frame ones, with some missing. The specimen's table records approximately 120,000 clones. The sequenced material came from PBMCs. The receptors here all came from a middle-aged man in good health and CMV-seronegative. The CDR3 runs from the conserved cysteine through the conserved F or W. A D gene is named only where the DNA matches it firmly.

>TRBV29-1|.|12|TRBJ1-1
CSVIQGNTEAFF
TGCAGCGTAATACAGGGGAACACTGAAGCTTTCTTT
>TRBV11-3|TRBD2|16|TRBJ2-7
CASSQRGVVTTYEQYF
TGTGCCAGCAGCCAACGGGGGGTCGTAACGACCTACGAGCAGTACTTC
>TRBV6-1|.|14|TRBJ2-3
CASSDPYGTDTQYF
TGTGCCAGCAGTGACCCCTATGGTACAGATACGCAGTATTTT
>TRBV6-1|TRBD1|14|TRBJ1-5
CASATTGGGQPQHF
TGTGCCAGCGCTACAACAGGGGGCGGTCAGCCCCAGCATTTT
>TRBV10-3|TRBD2|16|TRBJ2-1
CAISEPTSGRGNEQFF
TGTGCCATCAGTGAGCCGACTAGCGGGAGAGGAAATGAGCAGTTCTTC
>TRBV11-1|TRBD2|14|TRBJ2-7
CASSPSGEFYEQYF
TGTGCCAGCAGCCCGAGCGGGGAATTCTACGAGCAGTACTTC
>TRBV11-2|TRBD1|18|TRBJ1-1
CASSPRDRGLVMNTEAFF
TGTGCCAGCAGCCCTAGGGACAGGGGGCTAGTAATGAACACTGAAGCTTTCTTT
>TRBV9|.|18|TRBJ2-6
CASSVGAGSPTGANVLTF
TGTGCCAGCAGCGTAGGGGCAGGGTCACCAACTGGGGCCAACGTCCTGACTTTC
>TRBV28|.|11|TRBJ2-7
CASSYRDEQYF
TGTGCCAGCAGTTACAGGGACGAGCAGTACTTC
>TRBV4-1|TRBD2|20|TRBJ2-3
CASSHPGWREGQGLTDTQYF
TGCGCCAGCAGCCACCCTGGTTGGCGGGAGGGCCAGGGACTCACAGATACGCAGTATTTT
>TRBV30|TRBD1|17|TRBJ1-1
CASWGLAGGAKYTEAFF
TGTGCCAGTTGGGGTTTGGCAGGGGGAGCGAAGTACACTGAAGCTTTCTTT
>TRBV27|.|15|TRBJ2-2
CASSWSGANTGELFF
TGTGCCAGCAGTTGGTCAGGGGCCAACACCGGGGAGCTGTTTTTT
>TRBV19|.|14|TRBJ2-7
CASSNTGLSYEQYF
TGTGCCAGTAGTAATACAGGGCTGTCCTACGAGCAGTACTTC
>TRBV7-6|.|15|TRBJ2-2
CASSLIRVDTGELFF
TGTGCCAGCAGCTTAATCAGGGTGGACACCGGGGAGCTGTTTTTT
>TRBV6-4|.|13|TRBJ1-4
CASRDSPNEKLFF
TGTGCCAGCAGGGACAGCCCTAATGAAAAACTGTTTTTT
>TRBV30|.|11|TRBJ2-7
CAWSVGPGQYF
TGTGCCTGGAGTGTTGGGCCGGGACAGTACTTC
>TRBV5-1|TRBD2|17|TRBJ2-2
CASSPPRLAGNTGELFF
TGCGCCAGCAGCCCCCCCAGACTAGCGGGTAACACCGGGGAGCTGTTTTTT
>TRBV2|.|14|TRBJ1-5
CASRPDSWNQPQHF
TGTGCCAGCAGGCCGGACAGCTGGAATCAGCCCCAGCATTTT
>TRBV28|TRBD2|14|TRBJ2-7
CASRGSGSSYEQYF
TGTGCCAGCCGCGGCAGCGGGAGCTCCTACGAGCAGTACTTC
>TRBV6-6|TRBD1|14|TRBJ2-1
CASSYSTGGNEQFF
TGTGCCAGCAGTTACTCGACAGGGGGCAATGAGCAGTTCTTC
>TRBV6-5|.|13|TRBJ2-7
CASRDTGWDEQYF
TGTGCCAGCAGAGATACGGGGTGGGACGAGCAGTACTTC
>TRBV7-7|.|13|TRBJ2-1
CASSFRRGNEQFF
TGTGCTAGCAGCTTCAGACGGGGCAATGAGCAGTTCTTC
>TRBV5-6|TRBD2|16|TRBJ2-2
CASSIYSGSSTGELFF
TGTGCCAGCAGCATCTATAGCGGGAGCAGCACCGGGGAGCTGTTTTTT
>TRBV10-3|TRBD1|16|TRBJ1-1
CAISVTGGSMNTEAFF
TGTGCCATCAGTGTAACAGGGGGATCTATGAACACTGAAGCTTTCTTT